Listed below are T cell receptor beta chains from one sample, sequenced in a study of blood T cells in healthy people across ages. MiXCR, run by TCRdb on the 5' RACE reads, gives a single entry per CDR3 protein. In the table there are 1.5 million to 1.9 million distinct CDR3 sequences, around 40% of which are singletons. The sample comprised blood. These receptors were obtained from a woman aged 18-29 years in good health. The CDR3 runs from the conserved cysteine through the conserved F or W. The order of the fields is J gene, D gene, clone size, V gene, CDR3 length, CDR3 protein, CDR3 DNA. D genes are given only for firm matches. Clone size appears in some rows only: once, few, many, or a class for an expanded clone.

>TRBJ2-1|TRBD2|few|TRBV7-2|16
CASSLRIAGGPDEQFF
TGTGCCAGCAGCTTACGTATAGCGGGAGGGCCAGATGAGCAGTTCTTC
>TRBJ1-4|TRBD1|.|TRBV12-5|17
CASGNHLFGQVDEKLFF
TGTGCTAGTGGTAACCACCTATTCGGACAGGTGGATGAAAAACTGTTTTTT
>TRBJ2-7|TRBD2|.|TRBV28|14
CASSYQRGVYEQYF
TGTGCCAGCAGTTACCAGCGGGGGGTCTACGAGCAGTACTTC
>TRBJ1-1|.|few|TRBV5-1|14
CASSSLGRADEAFF
TGCGCCAGCAGCTCCCTTGGCAGGGCTGATGAAGCTTTCTTT
>TRBJ2-2|TRBD1|.|TRBV25-1|17
CASSALRTGWNTGELFF
TGTGCCAGCAGTGCTCTGCGGACAGGGTGGAACACCGGGGAGCTGTTTTTT
>TRBJ2-6|TRBD1|many|TRBV15|18
CATSEAGQGFSGANVLTF
TGTGCCACCAGCGAGGCGGGACAGGGATTCTCTGGGGCCAACGTCCTGACTTTC
>TRBJ2-2|.|.|TRBV5-1|14
CASSLGELAGELFF
TGCGCCAGCAGCTTAGGGGAGCTCGCCGGGGAGCTGTTTTTT
>TRBJ2-4|.|many|TRBV20-1|13
CSAIPRRGGIQYF
TGCAGTGCTATTCCCCGCCGAGGGGGAATTCAGTACTTC
>TRBJ1-5|.|few|TRBV25-1|15
CASSEGPYSNQPQHF
TGTGCCAGCAGTGAAGGGCCCTATAGCAATCAGCCCCAGCATTTT
>TRBJ2-5|.|.|TRBV5-1|14
CASSITTGMGEQYF
TGCGCCAGCAGCATAACCACAGGGATGGGTGAGCAGTACTTC
>TRBJ2-7|TRBD2|many|TRBV28|12
CASSSTSGEQYF
TGTGCCAGCAGTTCCACTAGCGGCGAGCAGTACTTC
>TRBJ1-6|TRBD1|once|TRBV7-2|15
CASSAPGQLNSPLHF
TGTGCCAGCAGCGCCCCGGGACAGCTTAATTCACCCCTCCACTTT
>TRBJ2-5|.|.|TRBV2|15
CASTPGFLGAETQYF
TGTGCCAGCACCCCTGGGTTTTTGGGGGCTGAGACCCAGTACTTC
>TRBJ2-3|TRBD2|few|TRBV20-1|15
CSAHPGSGRTDTQYF
TGCAGTGCTCACCCCGGTAGCGGGAGAACAGATACGCAGTATTTT